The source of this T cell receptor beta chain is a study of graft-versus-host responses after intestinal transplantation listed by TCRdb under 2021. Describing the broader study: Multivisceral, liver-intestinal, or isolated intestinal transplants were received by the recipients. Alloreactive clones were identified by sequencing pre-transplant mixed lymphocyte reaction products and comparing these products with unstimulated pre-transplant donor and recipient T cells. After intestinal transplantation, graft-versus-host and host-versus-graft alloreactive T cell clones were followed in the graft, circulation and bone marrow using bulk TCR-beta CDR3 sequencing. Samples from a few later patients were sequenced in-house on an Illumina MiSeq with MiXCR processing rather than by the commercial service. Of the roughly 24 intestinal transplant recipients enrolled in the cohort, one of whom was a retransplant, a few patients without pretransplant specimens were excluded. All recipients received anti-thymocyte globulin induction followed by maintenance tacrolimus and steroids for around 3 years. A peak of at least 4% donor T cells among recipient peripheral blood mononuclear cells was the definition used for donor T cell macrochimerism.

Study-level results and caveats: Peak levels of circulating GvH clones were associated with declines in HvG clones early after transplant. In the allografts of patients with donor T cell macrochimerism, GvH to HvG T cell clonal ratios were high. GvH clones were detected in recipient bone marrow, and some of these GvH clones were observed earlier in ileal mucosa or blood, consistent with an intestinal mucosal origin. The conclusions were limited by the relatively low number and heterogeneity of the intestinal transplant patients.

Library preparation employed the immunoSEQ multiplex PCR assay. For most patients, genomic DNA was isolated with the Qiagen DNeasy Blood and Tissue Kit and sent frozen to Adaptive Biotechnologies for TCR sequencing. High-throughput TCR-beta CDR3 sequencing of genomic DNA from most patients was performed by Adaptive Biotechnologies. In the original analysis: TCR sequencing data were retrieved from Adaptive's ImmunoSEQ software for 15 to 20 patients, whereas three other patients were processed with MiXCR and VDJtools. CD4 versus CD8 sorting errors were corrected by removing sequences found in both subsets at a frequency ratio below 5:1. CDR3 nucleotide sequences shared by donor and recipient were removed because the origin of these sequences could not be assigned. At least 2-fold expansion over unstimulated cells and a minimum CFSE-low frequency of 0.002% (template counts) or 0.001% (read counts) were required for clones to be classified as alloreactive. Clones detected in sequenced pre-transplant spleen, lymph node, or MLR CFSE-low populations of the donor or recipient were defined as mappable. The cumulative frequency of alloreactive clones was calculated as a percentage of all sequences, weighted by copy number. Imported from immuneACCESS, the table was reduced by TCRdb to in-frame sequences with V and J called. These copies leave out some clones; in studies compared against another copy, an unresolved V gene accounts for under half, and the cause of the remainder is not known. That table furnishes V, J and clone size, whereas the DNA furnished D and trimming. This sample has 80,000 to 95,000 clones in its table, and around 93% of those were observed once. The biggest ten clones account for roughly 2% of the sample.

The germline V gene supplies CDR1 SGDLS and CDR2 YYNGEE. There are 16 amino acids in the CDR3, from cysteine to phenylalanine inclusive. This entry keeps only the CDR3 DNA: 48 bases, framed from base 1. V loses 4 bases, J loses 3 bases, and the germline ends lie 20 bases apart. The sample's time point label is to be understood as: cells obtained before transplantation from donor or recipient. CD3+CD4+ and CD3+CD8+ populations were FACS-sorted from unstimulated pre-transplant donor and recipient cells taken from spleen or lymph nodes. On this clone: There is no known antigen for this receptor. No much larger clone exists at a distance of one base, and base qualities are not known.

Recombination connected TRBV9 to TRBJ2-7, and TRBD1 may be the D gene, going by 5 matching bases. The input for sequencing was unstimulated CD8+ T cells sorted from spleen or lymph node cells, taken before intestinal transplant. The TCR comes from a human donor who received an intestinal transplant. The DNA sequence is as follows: TGTGCCAGCAGCTCCAACCCCAGGGCAGCCTACTACGAGCAGTACTTC. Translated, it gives CASSSNPRAAYYEQYF.